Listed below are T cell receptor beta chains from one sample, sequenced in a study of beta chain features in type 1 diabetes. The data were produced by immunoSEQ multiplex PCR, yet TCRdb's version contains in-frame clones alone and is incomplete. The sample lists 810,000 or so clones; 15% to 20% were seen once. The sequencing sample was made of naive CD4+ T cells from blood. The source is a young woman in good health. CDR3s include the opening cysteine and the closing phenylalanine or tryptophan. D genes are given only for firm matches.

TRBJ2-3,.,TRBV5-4,CASSRRQGTDTQYF
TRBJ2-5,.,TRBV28,CASTKAGLGGQETQYF
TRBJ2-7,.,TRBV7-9,CASSPGQYEQYF
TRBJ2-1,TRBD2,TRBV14,CASSAYPGLAEVNEQFF
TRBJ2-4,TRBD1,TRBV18,CASSTDRGGTKNIQYF
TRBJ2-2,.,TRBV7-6,CASSLGSGTSNTGELFF
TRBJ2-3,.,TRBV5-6,CASSLGSLNTDTQYF
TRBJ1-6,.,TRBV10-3,CAISESSFVPYNSPLHF
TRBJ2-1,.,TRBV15,CATSRDVTGGEQFF
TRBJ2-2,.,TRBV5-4,CASSLAGGFTGELFF
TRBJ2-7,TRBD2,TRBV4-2,CASSQASGASSYEQYF
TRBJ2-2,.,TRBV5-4,CASSLDGATGELFF
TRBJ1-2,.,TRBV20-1,CSAPPDYGYTF
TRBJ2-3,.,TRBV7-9,CASSQEGGFTTDTQYF
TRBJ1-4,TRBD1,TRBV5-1,CASSSRTGSEKLFF
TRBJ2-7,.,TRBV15,CATSRDHLYEQYF
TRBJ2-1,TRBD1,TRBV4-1,CASSQPGGAGGIKTEQFF
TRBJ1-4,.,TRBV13,CASSLLAGNEKLFF
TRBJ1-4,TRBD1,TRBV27,CASSRQHRGFGEKLFF
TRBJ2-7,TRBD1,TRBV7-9,CASSSYRGTGEQYF
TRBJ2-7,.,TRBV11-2,CASSSRGIEQYF
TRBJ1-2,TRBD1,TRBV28,CASSLPGQGNYGYTF
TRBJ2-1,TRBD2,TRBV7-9,CASRIIPGLAGGHEQFF
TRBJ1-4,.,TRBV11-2,CASRTFEEKLFF
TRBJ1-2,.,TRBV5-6,CASTAGVWYGYTF
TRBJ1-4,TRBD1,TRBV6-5,CASSLSTGATNEKLFF
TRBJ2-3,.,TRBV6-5,CATSPRGYVTDTQYF
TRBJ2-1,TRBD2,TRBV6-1,CASSDQSSGSREQFF
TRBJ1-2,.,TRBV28,CASSREKGRLSYGYTF
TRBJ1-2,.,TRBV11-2,CASSFAAYGYTF
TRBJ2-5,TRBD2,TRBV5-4,CASSQKTSGRIGETQYF
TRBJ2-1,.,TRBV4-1,CASSRRRPQGPGYNEQFF
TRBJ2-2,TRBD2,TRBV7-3,CASSSTSGKTGELFF
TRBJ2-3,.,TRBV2,CASQLAPSSTDTQYF
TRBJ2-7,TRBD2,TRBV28,CASTVAGDTLYEQYF
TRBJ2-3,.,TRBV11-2,CASSPWAIGTQYF
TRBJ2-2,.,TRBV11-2,CASSLGGRNTGELFF
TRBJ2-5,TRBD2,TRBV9,CASSGAGVLEETQYF
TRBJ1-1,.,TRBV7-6,CASSSYLNTEAFF
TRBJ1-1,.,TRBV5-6,CASSLQNTEAFF
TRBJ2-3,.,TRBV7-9,CASSLRGMSSTDTQYF
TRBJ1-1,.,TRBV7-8,CASSNQDGDTEAFF